The 2 T cell receptor beta chains below come from one sample, sequenced in a study of identical twins. One entry per CDR3 protein results from TCRdb running MiXCR on the 5' RACE reads. The table has approximately 220,000 distinct CDR3 sequences, under 10% seen once. This sample also belongs to another study, concerning yellow fever vaccine responses in identical twins.

The source material was memory (CD45RO+) T cells sorted from blood. Receptors originate from a woman between 18 and 29 years old in good health.

In this sample, this clonotype turned up a few times. The gene calls are TRBV7-9 and TRBJ2-1, with a tentative D call TRBD1 (6 bases). CDR3 length: 17 amino acids. Trimming pared 1 base from V and 0 bases from J, leaving 13 bases between. CDR1 is SEHNR and CDR2 is FQNEAQ in the germline V gene (reference sequence). The CDR3 DNA sequence: TGTGCCAGCAGCTTAGTGGGGGCTGCGAGCTCCTACAATGAGCAGTTCTTC. Translating it yields CASSLVGAASSYNEQFF.

This clonotype was seen a few times. The gene calls are TRBV19 and TRBJ2-1; a possible D gene is TRBD1 (7 bases). Germline loops: CDR1 LNHDA, CDR2 SQIVND (reference sequence). There are 14 residues in the CDR3. V lost 5 bases and J lost 6, with 14 bases in between. For the CDR3, the DNA is TGTGCCAGTAGTCCCCGACAGGGAGGCAATGAGCAGTTCTTC. Its translation: CASSPRQGGNEQFF. The entire variable domain, with the rest obtained from reference TRBV19 and TRBJ2-1, is as follows: DGGITQSPKYLFRKEGQNVTLSCEQNLNHDAMYWYRQDPGQGLRLIYYSQIVNDFQKGDIAEGYSVSREKKESFPLTVTSAQKNPTAFYLCASSPRQGGNEQFFGPGTRLTVL.